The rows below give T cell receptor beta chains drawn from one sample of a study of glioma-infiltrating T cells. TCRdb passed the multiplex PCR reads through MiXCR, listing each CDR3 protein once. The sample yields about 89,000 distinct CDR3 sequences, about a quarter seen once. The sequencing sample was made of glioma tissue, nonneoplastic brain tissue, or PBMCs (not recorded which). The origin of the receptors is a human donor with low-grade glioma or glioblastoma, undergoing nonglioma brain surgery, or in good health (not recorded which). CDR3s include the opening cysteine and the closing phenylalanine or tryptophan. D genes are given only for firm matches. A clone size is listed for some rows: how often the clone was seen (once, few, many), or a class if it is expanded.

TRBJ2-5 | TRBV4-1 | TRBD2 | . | CASSLSGGAGETQYF | TGCGCCAGCAGCCTTAGCGGGGGGGCAGGGGAGACCCAGTACTTC
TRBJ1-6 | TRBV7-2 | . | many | CASTRNSYNSPLHF | TGTGCCAGCACCAGGAACTCCTATAATTCACCCCTCCACTTT
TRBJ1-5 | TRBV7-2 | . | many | CASSPLAAQGSQPQHF | TGTGCCAGCAGCCCCCTCGCGGCCCAGGGGAGTCAGCCCCAGCATTTT
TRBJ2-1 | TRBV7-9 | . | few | CASSLAHEQFF | TGTGCCAGCAGCTTAGCGCATGAGCAGTTCTTC
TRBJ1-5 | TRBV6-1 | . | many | CASSERVSNQPQHF | TGTGCCAGCAGTGAAAGGGTGAGCAATCAGCCCCAGCATTTT
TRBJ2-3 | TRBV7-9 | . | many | CASSRRTANTDTQYF | TGTGCCAGCAGCCGACGGACGGCGAACACAGATACGCAGTATTTT
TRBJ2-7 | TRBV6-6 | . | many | CASSYSIHNRQYEQYF | TGTGCCAGCAGTTACTCGATTCATAACCGTCAGTACGAGCAGTACTTC
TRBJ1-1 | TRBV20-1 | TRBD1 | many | CSASRQGWSAGNTEAFF | TGCAGTGCTAGCAGACAGGGATGGAGTGCGGGTAACACTGAAGCTTTCTTT
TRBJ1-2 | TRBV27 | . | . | CASSQGPVGYTF | TGTGCCAGCAGCCAAGGACCGGTCGGCTACACCTTC
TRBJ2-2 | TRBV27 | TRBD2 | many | CASSVGLAGTGELFF | TGTGCCAGCAGCGTTGGACTAGCGGGCACCGGGGAGCTGTTTTTT
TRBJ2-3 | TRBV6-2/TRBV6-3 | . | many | CASAPLARTDTQYF | TGTGCCAGCGCGCCCTTAGCGCGCACAGATACGCAGTATTTT
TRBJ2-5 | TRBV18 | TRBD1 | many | CASSHHRGKKETQYF | TGTGCCAGCTCACACCACAGGGGGAAAAAAGAGACCCAGTACTTC
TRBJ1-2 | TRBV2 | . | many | CASSEILRGYTF | TGTGCCAGCAGTGAAATTTTGCGTGGCTACACCTTC
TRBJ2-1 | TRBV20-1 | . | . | CSARGHNEQLF | TGCAGTGCCAGAGGTCACAATGAGCAGCTCTTC
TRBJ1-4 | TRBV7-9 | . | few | CASSLATNEKLFF | TGTGCCAGCAGCTTAGCTACTAATGAAAAACTGTTTTTT
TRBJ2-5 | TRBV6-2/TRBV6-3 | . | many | CASSYGLARETQYF | TGTGCCAGCAGTTACGGCCTAGCTAGAGAGACCCAGTACTTC
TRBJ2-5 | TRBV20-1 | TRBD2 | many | CSARQGLAVQETQYF | TGCAGTGCTAGGCAAGGACTAGCGGTACAAGAGACCCAGTACTTC
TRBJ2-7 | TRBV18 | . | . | CASSPPIGSAGTRFYEQYF | TGTGCCAGCTCACCACCAATAGGCTCGGCCGGGACCCGATTCTACGAGCAGTACTTC
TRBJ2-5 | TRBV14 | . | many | CASSQAWNLQETQYF | TGTGCCAGCAGCCAAGCGTGGAATCTCCAAGAGACCCAGTACTTC
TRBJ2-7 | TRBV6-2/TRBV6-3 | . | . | CASNPRGSGYEQYF | TGTGCCAGCAACCCAAGGGGCTCTGGATACGAGCAGTACTTC
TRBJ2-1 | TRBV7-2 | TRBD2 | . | CASSLTAGAYNGQFF | TGTGCCAGCAGCTTAACAGCGGGGGCATACAATGGGCAGTTCTTC
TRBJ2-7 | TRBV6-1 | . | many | CASKPGLLYEQYF | TGTGCCAGCAAACCGGGACTTCTCTACGAGCAGTACTTC
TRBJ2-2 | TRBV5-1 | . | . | CASSLSGTTNTGELFF | TGCGCCAGCAGCTTGTCCGGGACAACGAACACCGGGGAGCTGTTTTTT
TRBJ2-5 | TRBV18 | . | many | CASSPGQTYQETQYF | TGTGCCAGCTCACCAGGACAGACGTACCAAGAGACCCAGTACTTC
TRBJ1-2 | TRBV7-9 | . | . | CAGSLGQAGGYTF | TGTGCCGGCAGCTTAGGACAAGCCGGGGGCTACACCTTC
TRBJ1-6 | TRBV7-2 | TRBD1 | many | CASSTRQGSYNSPLHF | TGTGCCAGCAGCACCAGACAGGGCTCCTATAATTCACCCCTCCACTTT
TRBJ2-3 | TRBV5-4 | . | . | CASSSFMLTGTQYF | TGTGCCAGCAGCTCATTCATGCTCACAGGTACGCAGTATTTT
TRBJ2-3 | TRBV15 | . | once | CAPSRFGTATQYF | TGTGCCCCCAGCAGATTCGGCACCGCTACGCAGTATTTT
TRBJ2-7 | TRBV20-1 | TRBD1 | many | CSAQDRGSYEQYF | TGCAGTGCTCAGGACAGGGGCTCCTACGAGCAGTACTTC
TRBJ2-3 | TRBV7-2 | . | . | CASSLSLSFTDTQYF | TGTGCCAGCAGCTTAAGCCTCTCATTCACAGATACGCAGTATTTT
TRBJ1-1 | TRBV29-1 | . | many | CSVDRGGDTEAFF | TGCAGCGTTGATCGGGGGGGGGACACTGAAGCTTTCTTT
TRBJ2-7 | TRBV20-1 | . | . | CSARRESSYEQYF | TGCAGTGCTAGGCGGGAAAGCTCCTACGAGCAGTACTTC
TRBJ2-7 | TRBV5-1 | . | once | CASSLGDWEQTYEQYF | TGCGCCAGCAGCTTGGGGGACTGGGAACAGACCTACGAGCAGTACTTC
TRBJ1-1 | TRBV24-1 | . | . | CATSDSGSMNTEAFF | TGTGCCACCAGTGATTCTGGTTCCATGAACACTGAAGCTTTCTTT
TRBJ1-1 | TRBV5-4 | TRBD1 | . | CASSFTGVSTEAFF | TGTGCCAGCAGCTTTACAGGGGTCAGCACTGAAGCTTTCTTT
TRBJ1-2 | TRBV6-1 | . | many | CALAVEGSFGYTF | TGTGCCCTTGCCGTCGAGGGCAGTTTTGGCTACACCTTC
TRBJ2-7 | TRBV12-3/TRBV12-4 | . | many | CASTLTGSYEQYF | TGTGCCAGCACCCTTACGGGTTCCTACGAGCAGTACTTC
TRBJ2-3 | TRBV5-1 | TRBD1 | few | CASSSGQADTQYF | TGCGCCAGCAGCTCCGGACAGGCAGATACGCAGTATTTT
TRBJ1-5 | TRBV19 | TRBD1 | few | CASSIGTGEGNQPQHF | TGTGCCAGTAGTATCGGGACAGGGGAGGGCAATCAGCCCCAGCATTTT
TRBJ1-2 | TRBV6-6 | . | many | CASSYSTQLYGYTF | TGTGCCAGCAGTTACTCTACACAACTTTATGGCTACACCTTC
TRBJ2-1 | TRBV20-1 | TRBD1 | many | CSARGGQGINEQFF | TGCAGTGCAAGGGGGGGACAGGGGATTAATGAGCAGTTCTTC
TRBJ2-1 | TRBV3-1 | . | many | CASSQDGEIRFF | TGTGCCAGCAGCCAAGACGGAGAAATTCGGTTCTTC
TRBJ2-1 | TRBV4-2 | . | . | CASSQVRRGGGNEQFF | TGTGCCAGCAGCCAAGTAAGGAGGGGGGGCGGAAATGAGCAGTTCTTC
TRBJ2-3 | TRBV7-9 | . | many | CASSSPASEATDTQYF | TGTGCCAGCAGCTCCCCGGCTAGCGAAGCCACAGATACGCAGTATTTT
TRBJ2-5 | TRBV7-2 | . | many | CASSLVMNSQYQETQYF | TGTGCCAGCAGCTTAGTAATGAACAGCCAGTACCAAGAGACCCAGTACTTC